What follows are 27 T cell receptor beta chains derived from one specimen sequenced in a study of blood T cell repertoires in COVID-19. Generated by immunoSEQ multiplex PCR, the TCRdb table keeps only in-frame clones and is missing some. Of some 150,000 clones in the sample, roughly 89% are singletons; the top ten hold roughly 6.2%. The sample taken for sequencing was PBMCs or T cells enriched from blood (not recorded which). Receptors were obtained from a woman aged 45-60 years who had been exposed to COVID-19.

The CDR3 DNA reads as TGTGCCAGCAGCCCCCTGGTCGTCACAGGCACAGATACGCAGTATTTT. Residues: CASSPLVVTGTDTQYF. The gene calls are TRBV14 and TRBJ2-3; the D is unclear. Trimming shortened V by 4 bases and J by 1 base, and 15 bases separated the two germline ends. The CDR3 totals 16 residues. Germline values: CDR1 SGHDN, CDR2 FVKESK.

This chain links TRBV5-1 with TRBJ2-7, with unresolved D. This CDR3 is 15 amino acids long. Trimming took off 3 bases at V and 5 bases at J, with 18 bases between the two ends. Germline assignment: CDR1 SGHRS and CDR2 YFSETQ. Written as DNA, the CDR3 is TGCGCCAGCAGCTCTATAGGCAGGTCTCGTGACGAGCAGTACTTC. Its protein product is CASSSIGRSRDEQYF.

The chain uses TRBV9 and TRBJ2-5; the D is unclear. This CDR3 comprises 16 residues. The ends were cut back, 0 bases at V and 1 base at J, with 13 bases in the middle. The germline CDR1 and CDR2 sequences are SGDLS and YYNGEE. The CDR3 DNA sequence: TGTGCCAGCAGCGTAGAGGAGCGCGCATTCCAAGAGACCCAGTACTTC. Translated, it gives CASSVEERAFQETQYF.

The chain joins TRBV6-6 to TRBJ2-2; D may be TRBD2 (5 bases). Trimming shortened V by 2 bases and J by 3 bases, and 13 bases separated the two germline ends. Germline CDR1 MNHNY, CDR2 SVGAGI (reference sequence). The CDR3 has 16 amino acids. The CDR3 reads CASSYHRGLDTGELFF. CDR3 sequence (DNA): TGTGCCAGCAGTTACCATCGAGGGCTGGACACCGGGGAGCTGTTTTTT.

This rearrangement joins TRBV3-1 (or the pseudogene TRBV3-2) to TRBJ1-3; D remains ambiguous. The CDR3 sequence is 15 residues long. CDR1 is LGHDT and CDR2 is YNNKEL in the germline V gene (reference sequence). V dropped 1 base and J dropped 0 bases, with 7 bases sitting between them. The CDR3 spells CASSQVPNSGNTIYF. The DNA of the CDR3 is TGTGCCAGCAGCCAAGTCCCCAACTCTGGAAACACCATATATTTT.

The rearrangement links TRBV28 to TRBJ1-1; TRBD1 matches at 9 bases. V lost 7 bases, J lost 0 bases, and 3 bases stayed unmatched. The germline V gene encodes CDR1 MDHEN and CDR2 SYDVKM. The CDR3 totals 14 residues. CDR3 DNA sequence: TGTGCCAGCATTGACAGGGGGATGAACACTGAAGCTTTCTTT. Translating it yields CASIDRGMNTEAFF.

This chain uses TRBV5-1 with TRBJ1-1; a possible D gene is TRBD1 (6 bases). This CDR3 comprises 14 residues. The V end was cut by 3 bases, the J end by 0 bases, with 9 bases between. Germline CDR1 SGHRS, CDR2 YFSETQ. The CDR3 nucleotides read TGCGCCAGCAGCTATGGACAGCTGAACACTGAAGCTTTCTTT. Residues: CASSYGQLNTEAFF.

V is TRBV6-2 or TRBV6-3 and J is TRBJ1-4; 9 bases align to TRBD1. CDR1 is MNHEY and CDR2 is SVGEGT in the germline V gene. V shed 2 bases, J shed 7 bases, and the junction held 2 bases outside the gene matches. This CDR3 has 14 amino acids. The CDR3 protein is CASSYGDRAEKLFF. CDR3 bases: TGTGCCAGCAGTTACGGGGACAGGGCTGAAAAACTGTTTTTT.

This chain joins TRBV5-4 and TRBJ1-6; maybe TRBD1 (6 bases). The CDR3 runs to 20 residues. Trimming took 5 bases from V and 2 from J, leaving 26 bases between them. CDR1 is SGHNT, CDR2 YYREEE, per germline (reference sequence). In DNA, the CDR3 is TGTGCCAGCAGTCCTACTTGGGCCCTCCTCGGGGGGCCCTATAATTCACCCCTCCACTTT. This sequence encodes CASSPTWALLGGPYNSPLHF.

V gene TRBV5-1 combines with J gene TRBJ2-5; 14 bases fit TRBD2. J was trimmed by 5 bases and V by 3 bases; bases with no gene match: 3. The CDR3 length is 15 residues. Germline CDR1 is SGHRS and CDR2 is YFSETQ. The CDR3 DNA reads as TGCGCCAGCAGCTCGGGACTAGCGGGAGTGGAGACCCAGTACTTC. It encodes CASSSGLAGVETQYF. Full variable domain (remainder filled in from reference TRBV5-1 and TRBJ2-5): KAGVTQTPRYLIKTRGQQVTLSCSPISGHRSVSWYQQTPGQGLQFLFEYFSETQRNKGNFPGRFSGRQFSNSRSEMNVSTLELGDSALYLCASSSGLAGVETQYFGPGTRLLVL.

The J gene is TRBJ1-6, the V gene TRBV6-5; TRBD1 aligns across 8 bases. The germline V gene has CDR1 MNHEY and CDR2 SVGAGI. CDR3 length: 14 amino acids. The ends lost 6 bases at V and 7 bases at J; junction bases unmatched: 5. Here the CDR3 DNA reads TGTGCCAGCAGGCCAACAGGGGGGAATTCACCCCTCCACTTT. This gives the protein CASRPTGGNSPLHF.

The chain combines TRBV4-3 with TRBJ1-6, with D perhaps matching TRBD1 (5 bases). The V end was cut by 4 bases, the J end by 7 bases, with 17 bases between. Looked up from germline, CDR1 is LGHNA and CDR2 is YSLEER. The CDR3 extends over 16 amino acids. The CDR3 loop reads CASSPQWGEGNSPLHF. CDR3 sequence (DNA): TGCGCCAGCAGCCCCCAATGGGGGGAAGGGAATTCACCCCTCCACTTT.

About this clone itself: The junction departs from germline at one end; a sequencing error may be responsible. This chain connects TRBV3-1 (or the pseudogene TRBV3-2) to TRBJ2-7; TRBD2 aligns across 11 bases. The length of the CDR3 is 14 residues. Germline CDR1 is LGHDT and CDR2 is YNNKEL (reference sequence). The CDR3 bases are TGTGCCAGCAGCCCCTTTTCTAGCGGGAGGACCCTAATCTTC. Amino acid sequence: CASSPFSSGRTLIF.

This sequence joins TRBV5-6 and TRBJ1-4; D is undetermined. Trimming took off 1 base at V and 0 bases at J, with 7 bases between the two ends. This CDR3 has 15 residues. CDR1 and CDR2 (germline): SGHDT, YYEEEE. The CDR3: CASSLKGATNEKLFF. The CDR3, as DNA: TGTGCCAGCAGCTTGAAGGGAGCAACTAATGAAAAACTGTTTTTT.

V is TRBV29-1 and J is TRBJ2-3, with D tentatively TRBD1 (5 bases). V lost 7 bases and J lost 0, with 8 bases in between. This CDR3 region has 12 residues. In germline, CDR1 is SQVTM, CDR2 ANQGSEA. CDR3 loop: CSGRVSTDTQYF. In DNA form, the CDR3 reads TGCAGCGGCAGGGTTAGCACAGATACGCAGTATTTT.

This chain uses TRBV5-8 with TRBJ1-1; TRBD1 might be the D (5 bases). The CDR3 totals 14 residues. Trimming removed 4 bases at V and 7 bases at J, with 17 bases between. In germline, CDR1 is SGHTS, CDR2 YDEGEE. The CDR3 sequence is CASSLEAGWDEAFF. CDR3 sequence (DNA): TGTGCCAGCAGCCTCGAGGCAGGGTGGGATGAAGCTTTCTTT.

This clone has more than one count but fewer than ten. V is TRBV10-3 and J is TRBJ1-3; 11 nucleotides line up with TRBD1. Germline CDR1 ENHRY, CDR2 SYGVKD. This CDR3 comprises 17 residues. Trimming took 5 bases from V and 0 from J; bases not matched to a gene: 6. CDR3 in amino acids: CAISRPGTGGSGNTIYF. CDR3 coding DNA: TGTGCCATCAGTCGTCCCGGGACAGGGGGCTCTGGAAACACCATATATTTT.

This chain joins TRBV5-1 and TRBJ2-5; D may be TRBD2 (7 bases). V was shortened by 0 bases and J by 2 bases, with 17 bases between the two germline ends. CDR1 and CDR2 (germline): SGHRS, YFSETQ. The CDR3 is 17 amino acids. This CDR3 is CASSLEGGAGPQETQYF. For the CDR3, the DNA is TGCGCCAGCAGCTTGGAGGGGGGAGCGGGGCCTCAAGAGACCCAGTACTTC.

V usage is TRBV6-5 and J usage is TRBJ2-7, with 9 bases identical to TRBD1. CDR1 is MNHEY, CDR2 SVGAGI, per germline. V lost 5 bases to trimming and J lost 6 bases; unmatched junction nucleotides: 8. This CDR3 has 14 amino acids. The chain's CDR3 is CASSLRDRVVEQYF. The CDR3 DNA sequence: TGTGCCAGCAGTCTCCGGGACAGGGTCGTCGAGCAGTACTTC.

V usage is TRBV19 and J usage is TRBJ2-2; D perhaps matches TRBD1 (5 bases). The CDR3 totals 18 residues. The germline V and J ends were trimmed by 6 bases and 8 bases, with 28 bases remaining between them. Germline assignment: CDR1 LNHDA and CDR2 SQIVND (reference sequence). Written as DNA, the CDR3 is TGTGCCAGTAGAGACGCGTCTTACGCGACAGACATGAGTGGGGAGCTGTTTTTT. Amino acids: CASRDASYATDMSGELFF. The full variable domain, with the rest looked up from reference TRBV19 and TRBJ2-2, is DGGITQSPKYLFRKEGQNVTLSCEQNLNHDAMYWYRQDPGQGLRLIYYSQIVNDFQKGDIAEGYSVSREKKESFPLTVTSAQKNPTAFYLCASRDASYATDMSGELFFGEGSRLTVL.

The CDR3 spells CASSSNAGLKNTEAFF. In nucleotides, the CDR3 is TGTGCCAGCAGCTCCAACGCGGGACTGAAGAACACTGAAGCTTTCTTT. The V call is TRBV5-6, the J call TRBJ1-1, with D maybe TRBD1 (5 bases). The germline gives CDR1 SGHDT, CDR2 YYEEEE. The CDR3 has 16 residues. Between the trimmed V and J ends, which lost 3 bases and 1 base, there was a span of 16 bases.

The rearrangement links TRBV24-1 to TRBJ2-1; TRBD2 might be the D (5 bases). The germline CDR1 and CDR2 sequences are KGHDR and SFDVKD. Between the trimmed V and J ends, which lost 5 bases and 0 bases, there was a span of 10 bases. CDR3 length: 15 amino acids. The CDR3 sequence is CATSGVGSSYNEQFF. CDR3 nucleotides: TGTGCCACCAGTGGCGTGGGGAGCTCCTACAATGAGCAGTTCTTC.

In its sample, this clone was seen a few times. The rearrangement links TRBV3-1 (or the pseudogene TRBV3-2) to TRBJ1-1; D is undetermined. This CDR3 contains 14 residues. V was trimmed by 1 base and J by 6 bases, leaving 12 bases between them. Germline V gene sequence: CDR1 LGHDT, CDR2 YNNKEL (reference sequence). The CDR3 nucleotides read TGTGCCAGCAGCCAAGGAGTCAGGAGGTCTGAAGCTTTCTTT. This encodes CASSQGVRRSEAFF.

This chain joins TRBV6-2 or TRBV6-3 and TRBJ2-7; D is perhaps TRBD1 (5 bases). The CDR3 totals 12 residues. Germline V gene data show CDR1 as MNHEY and CDR2 as SVGEGT. The V and J ends lost 4 bases and 4 bases respectively, with 8 bases between them. CDR3 residues: CASSWGSYEQYF. The CDR3 nucleotides read TGTGCCAGCAGTTGGGGCTCGTACGAGCAGTACTTC.

The rearrangement joins TRBV9 to TRBJ2-3; 8 bases are a match to TRBD2. The CDR3 totals 17 residues. Germline-derived CDR1 and CDR2 are SGDLS and YYNGEE. V lost 0 bases to trimming and J lost 2 bases; unmatched junction nucleotides: 8. CDR3 bases: TGTGCCAGCAGCGTAGGTTCAGCGGGGGTCATCACAGATACGCAGTATTTT. Translated: CASSVGSAGVITDTQYF.

The genes are TRBV4-2 and TRBJ1-1; D perhaps matches TRBD1 (6 bases). The length of the CDR3 is 16 residues. The germline CDR1 and CDR2 sequences are LGHNA and YNFKEQ. The germline V and J ends were trimmed by 1 base and 4 bases, with 16 bases remaining between them. CDR3 coding DNA: TGTGCCAGCAGCCAAGTCCCTACGAGGGGGGGCACTGAAGCTTTCTTT. Encoded protein: CASSQVPTRGGTEAFF.

The CDR3 region has the DNA TGCACCAGCAGCCCATCCTTAAGTCGCAGGATCTCTCGGGGCGGGGAGCTGTTTTTT. Its protein is CTSSPSLSRRISRGGELFF. V and J are TRBV1 and TRBJ2-2; the D call TRBD2 from the table was never checked on the DNA. TRBV1 is a known pseudogene. CDR3 length equals 19 residues.